This TCR beta chain was sequenced during a study of cytotoxic CD8 clonotypes in ibrutinib-treated CLL. The wider study: Responses: approximately 25 partial, 2 complete; after median approximately 68 months, around 14 stayed remitted, some twelve progressed. The average sample held around 260,000 productive templates and 94,082 productive rearrangements. After treatment lasting a median about twelve months, range 6 to 36, response samples were collected.

Between the trimmed V and J ends, which lost 4 bases and 3 bases, there was a span of 13 bases. The germline V gene has CDR1 SGHDT and CDR2 YYEEEE. CDR3 length: 14 residues. Only in-frame clones appear in the TCRdb table, and some are missing; sequencing was by immunoSEQ multiplex PCR. The data hold 250,000 to 350,000 clones, with approximately 76% observed a single time. Material: PBMCs, obtained at disease progression, from a patient treated with ibrutinib. The clonotype comes from a human donor with chronic lymphocytic leukemia. The J gene is TRBJ2-5, the V gene TRBV5-6; D tentatively reads TRBD1 or TRBD2 (5 bases each). In nucleotides, the CDR3 is TGTGCCAGCAGCCCAGGGTTGCGGGAAGAGACCCAGTACTTC. Translation: CASSPGLREETQYF.